This is a list of T cell receptor beta chains from one sample in a study of blood T cell repertoires in COVID-19. Only in-frame clones appear in the TCRdb table, and some are missing; sequencing was by immunoSEQ multiplex PCR. Of about 280,000 clones in the sample, roughly 89% were seen once. The sequenced sample consisted of PBMCs or T cells enriched from blood (not recorded which). All receptors derive from a woman aged 18-29 years with acute COVID-19. The CDR3 runs from the conserved cysteine through the conserved F or W. The D gene is left open where the match is weak. Expanded clones get a size class; other rows say once, few or many, or leave the size out.

>11|-|TRBV5-8|-|TRBJ2-7
TGTGCCAGCCGGGGGTTCTACGAGCAGTACTTC
CASRGFYEQYF
>15|-|TRBV30|TRBD2|TRBJ2-3
TGTGCCTGGGGGGGACTAGCGGGAGCAACAGATACGCAGTATTTT
CAWGGLAGATDTQYF
>14|-|TRBV7-2|-|TRBJ1-3
TGTGCCAGCAGCCCCGGGTTGGCTCGGCACACCATATATTTT
CASSPGLARHTIYF
>14|once|TRBV28|TRBD2|TRBJ2-1
TGTGCCAGCAGTTTCAGGCGGGAGGGTGATGAGCAGTTCTTC
CASSFRREGDEQFF
>15|once|TRBV7-9|-|TRBJ2-3
TGTGCCAGCAGCCCTCGCGGGATAAGCACAGATACGCAGTATTTT
CASSPRGISTDTQYF
>16|-|TRBV7-2|TRBD2|TRBJ2-7
TGTGCCAGCTCGGGCCCCCTTAGCGGGGCACACTACGAGCAGTACTTC
CASSGPLSGAHYEQYF
>14|-|TRBV7-2|-|TRBJ1-1
TGTGCAACCAACCACGCGGGTGGAAACACTGAAGCTTTCTTT
CATNHAGGNTEAFF
>15|-|TRBV19|TRBD2|TRBJ2-1
TGTGCCAGTAGTATAAAAGCGGGATGGCTCGATGAGCAGTTCTTC
CASSIKAGWLDEQFF
>21|-|TRBV28|TRBD2|TRBJ2-3
TGTGCCAGCATCCAACCGAGGACTAGCGGGAGGGACCTAAGCCAAACAGATACGCAGTATTTT
CASIQPRTSGRDLSQTDTQYF
>15|-|TRBV7-2|-|TRBJ1-3
TGTGCCAGCAGCAGCGGGGTTGGGGCGGGAAACACCATATATTTT
CASSSGVGAGNTIYF
>13|-|TRBV11-2|TRBD1|TRBJ2-2
TGTGCCAGCGACAGGGGGAACACCGGGGAGCTGTTTTTT
CASDRGNTGELFF
>14|-|TRBV28|TRBD2|TRBJ2-1
TGTGCCAGCCAACTAGCGGGAGGGGACAATGAGCAGTTCTTC
CASQLAGGDNEQFF
>15|-|TRBV19|TRBD1|TRBJ2-1
TGTGCCAGTAGTATTTTACAGGGGTCCTACAATGAGCAGTTCTTC
CASSILQGSYNEQFF
>11|-|TRBV19|TRBD1|TRBJ1-1
TGTGCCAGTAGGAGAGGGGGCGCGGCTTTCTTT
CASRRGGAAFF
>15|-|TRBV6-5|-|TRBJ2-5
TGTGCCAGCAGTACCCGCAGGGGCCCGCAAGAGACCCAGTACTTC
CASSTRRGPQETQYF
>18|-|TRBV13|TRBD1|TRBJ1-1
TGTGCCAGCAGTCCGCAACAGGGGCCGGGGGTCATGAACACTGAAGCTTTCTTT
CASSPQQGPGVMNTEAFF
>15|-|TRBV27|TRBD1|TRBJ2-1
TGTGCCAGCCGATCTTCCGGGACAGGGTGGGATGAGCAGTTCTTC
CASRSSGTGWDEQFF
>14|-|TRBV14|-|TRBJ2-4
TGTGCCAGCAGCCAAGGCGTAGCCAAAAACATTCAGTACTTC
CASSQGVAKNIQYF
>15|-|TRBV3-1/TRBV3-2|-|TRBJ1-6
TGTGCCAGCAGCCAAGTTCTGTCAGGGATTTCACCCCTCCACTTT
CASSQVLSGISPLHF
>16|-|TRBV7-2|-|TRBJ2-5
TGTGCCAGCAGCTTAGCGCCCGGACACAAAGAAGAGACCCAGTACTTC
CASSLAPGHKEETQYF